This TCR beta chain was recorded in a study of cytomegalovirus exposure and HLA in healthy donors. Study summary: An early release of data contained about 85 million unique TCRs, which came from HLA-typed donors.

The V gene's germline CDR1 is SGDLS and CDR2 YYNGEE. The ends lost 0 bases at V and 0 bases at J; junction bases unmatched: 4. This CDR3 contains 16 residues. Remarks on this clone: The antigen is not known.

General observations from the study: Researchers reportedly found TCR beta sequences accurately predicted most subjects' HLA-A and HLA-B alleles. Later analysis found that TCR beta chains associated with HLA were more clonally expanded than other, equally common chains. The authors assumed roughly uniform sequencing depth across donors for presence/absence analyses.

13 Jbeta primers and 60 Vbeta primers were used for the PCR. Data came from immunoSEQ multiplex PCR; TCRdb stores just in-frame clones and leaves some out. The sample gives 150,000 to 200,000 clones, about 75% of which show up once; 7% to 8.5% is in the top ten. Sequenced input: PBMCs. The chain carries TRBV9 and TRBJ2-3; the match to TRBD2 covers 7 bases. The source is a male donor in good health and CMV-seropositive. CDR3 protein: CASSVAGGTSTDTQYF. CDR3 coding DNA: TGTGCCAGCAGCGTAGCGGGGGGAACTAGCACAGATACGCAGTATTTT. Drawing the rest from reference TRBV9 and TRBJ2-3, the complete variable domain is DSGVTQTPKHLITATGQRVTLRCSPRSGDLSVYWYQQSLDQGLQFLIQYYNGEERAKGNILERFSAQQFPDLHSELNLSSLELGDSALYFCASSVAGGTSTDTQYFGPGTRLTVL.